This entry features one TCR beta chain sequence. As yet, its antigen is unknown. This CDR3 has 18 amino acids. Germline V gene lookup returns CDR1 SQVTM and CDR2 ANQGSEA. Each CDR3 protein gets one entry in TCRdb, which reprocessed the 5' RACE reads and gives no DNA. The sample features 350,000 to 400,000 distinct CDR3 sequences, with about 10% in its top ten. This entry is derived from a study of T cells expressing NK-cell markers. Whole-study results and caveats: The contribution of dominant NKG2C+ clonotypes to CD8+ T cells in several donors was roughly 1.0-7.5%. A few of the donors also had these clonotypes leading their CD3+CD56-NKG2C+ fraction.

The TCR comes from a woman between 45 and 65 years old in good health. The V and J genes are TRBV29-1 and TRBJ2-1; TCRdb returns TRBD2, unconfirmable since there is no DNA. Specimen: blood T cells: a sorted CD56 or NKG2C T cell subset, CD4+ or CD8+ T cells, or bulk PBMC T cells (not recorded which). The CDR3 sequence: CSVGSRLLAGLSHNEQFF.